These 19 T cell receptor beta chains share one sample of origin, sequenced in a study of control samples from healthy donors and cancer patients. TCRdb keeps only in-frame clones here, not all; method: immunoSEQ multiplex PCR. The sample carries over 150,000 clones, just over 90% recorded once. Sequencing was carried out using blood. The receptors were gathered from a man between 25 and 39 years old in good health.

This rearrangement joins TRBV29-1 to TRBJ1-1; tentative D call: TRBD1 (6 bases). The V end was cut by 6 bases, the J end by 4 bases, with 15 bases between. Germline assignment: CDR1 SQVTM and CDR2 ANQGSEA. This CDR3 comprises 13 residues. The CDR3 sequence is CSVAPTGTTEAFF. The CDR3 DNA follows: TGCAGCGTCGCTCCCACAGGGACCACTGAAGCTTTCTTT.

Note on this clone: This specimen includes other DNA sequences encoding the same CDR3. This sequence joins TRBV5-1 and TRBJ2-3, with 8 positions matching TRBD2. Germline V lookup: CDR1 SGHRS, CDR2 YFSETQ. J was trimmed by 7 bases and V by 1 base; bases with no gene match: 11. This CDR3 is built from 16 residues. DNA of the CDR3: TGCGCCAGCAGCTTGTGGACGGGTCGCGGGGGGAATACGCAGTATTTT. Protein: CASSLWTGRGGNTQYF.

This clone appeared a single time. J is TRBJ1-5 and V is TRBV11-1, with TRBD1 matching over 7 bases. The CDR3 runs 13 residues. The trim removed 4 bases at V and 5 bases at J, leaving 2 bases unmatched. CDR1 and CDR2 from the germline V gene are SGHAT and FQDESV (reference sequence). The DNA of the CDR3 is TGTGCCAGCAGCTCCGACAGGGATCAGCCCCAGCATTTT. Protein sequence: CASSSDRDQPQHF.

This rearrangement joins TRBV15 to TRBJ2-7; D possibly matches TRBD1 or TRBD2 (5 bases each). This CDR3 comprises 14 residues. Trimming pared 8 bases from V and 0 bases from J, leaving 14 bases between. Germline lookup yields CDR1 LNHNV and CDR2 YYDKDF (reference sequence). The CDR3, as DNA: TGTGCCACCGCTAACGAGGGGCGCTCCTACGAGCAGTACTTC. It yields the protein CATANEGRSYEQYF.

Here the CDR3 reads CTSSQDVPKGGSFEQYF. The CDR3 region has the DNA TGCACCAGCAGCCAAGATGTTCCGAAGGGCGGAAGTTTCGAGCAGTACTTC. This sequence joins TRBV1 and TRBJ2-7. TRBV1 is given as a pseudogene. CDR3 length equals 17 residues.

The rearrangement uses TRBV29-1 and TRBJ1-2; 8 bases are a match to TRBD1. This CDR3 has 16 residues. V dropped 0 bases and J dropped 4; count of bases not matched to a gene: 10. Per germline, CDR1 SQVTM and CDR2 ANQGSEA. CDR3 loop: CSVEDPGQGTGYGYTF. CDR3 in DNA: TGCAGCGTTGAAGATCCAGGACAGGGAACGGGCTATGGCTACACCTTC.

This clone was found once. DNA for the CDR3: TGCAGCGTTGTGACGGGGCTCGGGGATGGCTACACCTTC. Translated: CSVVTGLGDGYTF. J is TRBJ1-2 and V is TRBV29-1; TRBD1 might be the D (5 bases). The CDR3 sequence is 13 residues long. V was trimmed by 4 bases and J by 6 bases, leaving 15 bases between them. Per germline, CDR1 SQVTM and CDR2 ANQGSEA.

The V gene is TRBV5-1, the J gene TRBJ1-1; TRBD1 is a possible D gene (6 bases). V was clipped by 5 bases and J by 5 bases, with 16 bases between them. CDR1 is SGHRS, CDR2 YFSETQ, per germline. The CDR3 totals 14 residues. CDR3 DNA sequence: TGCGCCAGCAGTGATAAGGGGGGGTCGACTGAAGCTTTCTTT. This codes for CASSDKGGSTEAFF. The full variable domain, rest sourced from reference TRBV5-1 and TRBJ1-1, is KAGVTQTPRYLIKTRGQQVTLSCSPISGHRSVSWYQQTPGQGLQFLFEYFSETQRNKGNFPGRFSGRQFSNSRSEMNVSTLELGDSALYLCASSDKGGSTEAFFGQGTRLTVV.

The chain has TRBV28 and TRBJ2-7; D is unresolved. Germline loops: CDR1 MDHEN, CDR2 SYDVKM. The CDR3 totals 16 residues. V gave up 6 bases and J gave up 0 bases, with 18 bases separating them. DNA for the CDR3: TGTGCCAGCAGCCCTACGCGGCAAATCGACTCCTACGAGCAGTACTTC. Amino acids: CASSPTRQIDSYEQYF.

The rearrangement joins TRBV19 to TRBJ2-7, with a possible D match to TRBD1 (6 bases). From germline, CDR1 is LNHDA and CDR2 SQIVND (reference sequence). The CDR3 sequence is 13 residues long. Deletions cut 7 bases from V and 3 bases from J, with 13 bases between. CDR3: CASMETGDYEQYF. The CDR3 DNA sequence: TGTGCCAGTATGGAGACAGGAGACTACGAGCAGTACTTC. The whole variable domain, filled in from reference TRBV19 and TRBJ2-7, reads DGGITQSPKYLFRKEGQNVTLSCEQNLNHDAMYWYRQDPGQGLRLIYYSQIVNDFQKGDIAEGYSVSREKKESFPLTVTSAQKNPTAFYLCASMETGDYEQYFGPGTRLTVT.

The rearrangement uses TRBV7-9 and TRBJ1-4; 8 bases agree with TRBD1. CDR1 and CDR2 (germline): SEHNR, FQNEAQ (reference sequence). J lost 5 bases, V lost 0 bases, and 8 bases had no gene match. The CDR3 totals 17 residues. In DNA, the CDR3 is TGTGCCAGCAGCTTAGCCCCGGACAGGGTGATAAATGAAAAACTGTTTTTT. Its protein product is CASSLAPDRVINEKLFF.

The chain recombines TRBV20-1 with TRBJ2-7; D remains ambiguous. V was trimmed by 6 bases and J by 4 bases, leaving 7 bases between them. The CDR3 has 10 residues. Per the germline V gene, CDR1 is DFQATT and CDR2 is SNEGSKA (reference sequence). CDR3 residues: CSADDYEQYF. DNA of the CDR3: TGCAGTGCGGACGATTACGAGCAGTACTTC.

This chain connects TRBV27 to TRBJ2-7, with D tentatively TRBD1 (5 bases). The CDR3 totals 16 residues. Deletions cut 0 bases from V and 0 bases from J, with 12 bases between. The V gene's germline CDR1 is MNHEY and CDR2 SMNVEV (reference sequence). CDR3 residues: CASSLSGQTYSYEQYF. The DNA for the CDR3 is TGTGCCAGCAGTTTATCGGGGCAGACTTACTCCTACGAGCAGTACTTC.

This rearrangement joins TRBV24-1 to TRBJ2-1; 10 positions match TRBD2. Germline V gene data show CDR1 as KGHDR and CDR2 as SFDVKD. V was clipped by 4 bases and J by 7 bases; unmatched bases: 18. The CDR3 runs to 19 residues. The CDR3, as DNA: TGTGCCACCAGTGACTCAAATAAACGGACTAGCGGAGTGAGGAATGAGCAGTTCTTC. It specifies CATSDSNKRTSGVRNEQFF.

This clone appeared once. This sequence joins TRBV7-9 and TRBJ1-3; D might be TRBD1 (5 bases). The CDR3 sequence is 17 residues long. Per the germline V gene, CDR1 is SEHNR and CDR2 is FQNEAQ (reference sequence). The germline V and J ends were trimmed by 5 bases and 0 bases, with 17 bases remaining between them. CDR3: CASSLSAQGLSGNTIYF. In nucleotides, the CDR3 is TGTGCCAGCAGCCTGTCCGCCCAGGGCCTCTCTGGAAACACCATATATTTT.

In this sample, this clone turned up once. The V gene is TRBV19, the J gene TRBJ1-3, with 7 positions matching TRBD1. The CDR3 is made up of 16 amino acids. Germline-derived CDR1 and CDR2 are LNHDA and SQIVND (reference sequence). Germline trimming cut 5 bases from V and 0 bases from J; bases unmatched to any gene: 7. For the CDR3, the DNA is TGTGCCAGTAGTCTCCGGACAGGACGCTCTGGAAACACCATATATTTT. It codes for CASSLRTGRSGNTIYF.

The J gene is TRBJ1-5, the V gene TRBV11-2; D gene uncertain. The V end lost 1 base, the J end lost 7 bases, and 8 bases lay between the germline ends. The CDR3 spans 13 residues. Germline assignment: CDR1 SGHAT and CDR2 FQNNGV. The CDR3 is CASSLGFGQPQHF. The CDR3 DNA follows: TGTGCCAGCAGCTTAGGTTTTGGCCAGCCCCAGCATTTT.

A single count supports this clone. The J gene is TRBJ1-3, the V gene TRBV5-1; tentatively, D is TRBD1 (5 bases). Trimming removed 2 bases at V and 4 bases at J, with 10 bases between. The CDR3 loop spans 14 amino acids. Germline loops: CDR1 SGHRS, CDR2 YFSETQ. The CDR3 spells CASSFEGKGNTIYF. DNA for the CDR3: TGCGCCAGCAGCTTCGAGGGGAAGGGAAACACCATATATTTT.

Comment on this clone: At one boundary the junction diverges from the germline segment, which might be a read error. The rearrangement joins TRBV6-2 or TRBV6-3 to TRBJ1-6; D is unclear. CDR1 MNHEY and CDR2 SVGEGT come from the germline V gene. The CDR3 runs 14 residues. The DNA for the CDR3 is TGTGCCAGCAGTTACTTAAGTCCGAATTCACCCCGCCACTTT. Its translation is CASSYLSPNSPRHF.